One TCR beta chain is described in this entry. As originally analysed: Amplified reference gene primers provided the basis for estimating nucleated cell counts. Assay used: immunoSEQ multiplex PCR; TCRdb lists only in-frame clones, some missing. V and J calls and clone size are as listed in that table; D and trimming were resolved from the DNA. The sample lists around 52,000 clones, 89% seen once, with approximately 27% in the top ten. This CDR3 is 15 amino acids long. Trimming removed 0 bases at V and 4 bases at J, with 12 bases between. Per germline, CDR1 SEHNR and CDR2 FQNEAQ (reference sequence). These data come from a study of blood T cell repertoires in COVID-19. Study summary: The United States, Italy and Spain were the sources of the acute and convalescent COVID-19 samples.

The sequence was collected from a woman older than 75 with acute or convalescent COVID-19. The sequenced material came from peripheral blood. The gene calls are TRBV7-9 and TRBJ1-2; no clear D. The CDR3 DNA reads as TGTGCCAGCAGCTTAGCGGCCCAGGCAGTCTATGGCTACACCTTC. It translates to CASSLAAQAVYGYTF.